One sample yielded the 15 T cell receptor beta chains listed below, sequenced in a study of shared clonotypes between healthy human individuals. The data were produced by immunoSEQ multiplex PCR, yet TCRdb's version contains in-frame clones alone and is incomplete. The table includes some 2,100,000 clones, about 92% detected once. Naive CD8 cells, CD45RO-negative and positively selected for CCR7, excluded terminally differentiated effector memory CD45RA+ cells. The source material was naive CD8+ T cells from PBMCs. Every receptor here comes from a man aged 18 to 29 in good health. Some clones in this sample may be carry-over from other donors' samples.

The CDR3 nucleotides are TGTGCCAGCAGTTTAAAGGCGGGAGAGCACACAGATACGCAGTATTTT. It encodes CASSLKAGEHTDTQYF. The chain links TRBV28 to TRBJ2-3; 7 bases are a match to TRBD2. Losses at the gene ends were 2 bases for V and 2 bases for J; bases not matched to a gene: 7. The length of the CDR3 is 16 residues. Per the germline V gene, CDR1 is MDHEN and CDR2 is SYDVKM.

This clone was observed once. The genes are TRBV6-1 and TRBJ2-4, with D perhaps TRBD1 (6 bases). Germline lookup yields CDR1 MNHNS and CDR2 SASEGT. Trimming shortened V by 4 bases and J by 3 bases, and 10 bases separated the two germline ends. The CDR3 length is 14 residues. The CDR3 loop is CASSALQGKNIQYF. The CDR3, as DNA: TGTGCCAGCAGTGCCCTACAGGGCAAAAACATTCAGTACTTC.

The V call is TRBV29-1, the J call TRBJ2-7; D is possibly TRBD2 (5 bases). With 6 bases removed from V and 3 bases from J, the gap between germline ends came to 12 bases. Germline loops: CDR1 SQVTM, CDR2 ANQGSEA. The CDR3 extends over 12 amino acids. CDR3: CSVIRGDYEQYF. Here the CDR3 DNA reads TGCAGCGTCATCCGGGGAGACTACGAGCAGTACTTC.

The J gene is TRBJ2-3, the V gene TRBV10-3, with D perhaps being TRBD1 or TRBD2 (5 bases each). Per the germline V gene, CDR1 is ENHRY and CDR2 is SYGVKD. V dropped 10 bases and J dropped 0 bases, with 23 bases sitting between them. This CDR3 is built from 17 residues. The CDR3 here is CATGVGGALVSTDTQYF. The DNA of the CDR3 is TGTGCCACCGGGGTTGGGGGTGCACTAGTCAGCACAGATACGCAGTATTTT.

The CDR3 spells CASRQGWYQPQHF. The CDR3 nucleotides read TGTGCCAGTAGGCAGGGTTGGTATCAGCCCCAGCATTTT. The gene calls are TRBV19 and TRBJ1-5; maybe TRBD1 (5 bases). The germline V gene has CDR1 LNHDA and CDR2 SQIVND (reference sequence). V lost 6 bases and J lost 5, with 11 bases in between. This CDR3 is 13 amino acids long. Drawing the rest from reference TRBV19 and TRBJ1-5, the complete variable domain is DGGITQSPKYLFRKEGQNVTLSCEQNLNHDAMYWYRQDPGQGLRLIYYSQIVNDFQKGDIAEGYSVSREKKESFPLTVTSAQKNPTAFYLCASRQGWYQPQHFGDGTRLSIL.

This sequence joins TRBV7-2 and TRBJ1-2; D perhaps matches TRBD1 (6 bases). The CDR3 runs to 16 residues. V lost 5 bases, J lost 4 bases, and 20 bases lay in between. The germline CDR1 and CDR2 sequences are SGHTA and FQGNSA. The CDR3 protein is CASSDRTTGTLYGYTF. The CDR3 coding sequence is TGTGCCAGCAGCGACCGGACCACAGGGACCCTCTATGGCTACACCTTC. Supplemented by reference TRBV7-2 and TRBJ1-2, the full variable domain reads GAGVSQSPSNKVTEKGKDVELRCDPISGHTALYWYRQSLGQGLEFLIYFQGNSAPDKSGLPSDRFSAERTGGSVSTLTIQRTQQEDSAVYLCASSDRTTGTLYGYTFGSGTRLTVV.

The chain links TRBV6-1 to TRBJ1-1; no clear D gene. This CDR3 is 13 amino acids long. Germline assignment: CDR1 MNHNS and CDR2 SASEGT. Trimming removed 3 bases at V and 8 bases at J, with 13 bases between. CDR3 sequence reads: CASSDPGLAEAFF. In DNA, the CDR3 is TGTGCCAGCAGTGATCCGGGCCTCGCCGAAGCTTTCTTT.

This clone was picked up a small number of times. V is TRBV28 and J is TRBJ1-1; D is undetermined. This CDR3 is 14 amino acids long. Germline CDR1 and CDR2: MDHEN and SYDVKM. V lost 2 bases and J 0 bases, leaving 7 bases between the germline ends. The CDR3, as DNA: TGTGCCAGCAGTTTAATGGGTATGAACACTGAAGCTTTCTTT. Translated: CASSLMGMNTEAFF.

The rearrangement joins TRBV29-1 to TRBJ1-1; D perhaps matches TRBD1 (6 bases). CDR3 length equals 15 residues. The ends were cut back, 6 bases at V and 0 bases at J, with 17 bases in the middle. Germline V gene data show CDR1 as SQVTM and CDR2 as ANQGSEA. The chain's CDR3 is CSVRLWGPMNTEAFF. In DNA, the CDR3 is TGCAGCGTCCGTCTGTGGGGGCCGATGAACACTGAAGCTTTCTTT.

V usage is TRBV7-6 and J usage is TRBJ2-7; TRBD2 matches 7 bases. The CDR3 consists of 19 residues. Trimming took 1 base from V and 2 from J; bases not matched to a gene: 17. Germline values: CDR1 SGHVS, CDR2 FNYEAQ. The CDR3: CASSLEFASGLGQTYEQYF. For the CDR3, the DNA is TGTGCCAGCAGCTTAGAGTTCGCTAGCGGCCTCGGACAAACCTACGAGCAGTACTTC.

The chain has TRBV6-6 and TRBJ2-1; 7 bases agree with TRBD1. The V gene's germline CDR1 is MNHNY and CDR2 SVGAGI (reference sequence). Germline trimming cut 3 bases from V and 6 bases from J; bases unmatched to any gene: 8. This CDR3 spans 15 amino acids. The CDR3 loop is CASSYSLRGLNEQFF. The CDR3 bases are TGTGCCAGCAGTTATTCTTTGAGGGGGCTCAATGAGCAGTTCTTC.

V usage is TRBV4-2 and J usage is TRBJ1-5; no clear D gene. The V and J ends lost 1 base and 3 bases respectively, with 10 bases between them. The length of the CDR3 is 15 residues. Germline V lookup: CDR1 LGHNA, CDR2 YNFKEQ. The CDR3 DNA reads TGTGCCAGCAGCCAAGCAGGAAATCTCAATCAGCCCCAGCATTTT. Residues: CASSQAGNLNQPQHF.

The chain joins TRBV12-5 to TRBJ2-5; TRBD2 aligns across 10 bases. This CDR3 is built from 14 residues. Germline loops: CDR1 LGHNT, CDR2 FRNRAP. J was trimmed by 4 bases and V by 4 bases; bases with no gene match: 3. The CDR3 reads CASGSRLAGETQYF. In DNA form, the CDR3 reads TGTGCTAGTGGTTCGAGACTAGCGGGAGAGACCCAGTACTTC.

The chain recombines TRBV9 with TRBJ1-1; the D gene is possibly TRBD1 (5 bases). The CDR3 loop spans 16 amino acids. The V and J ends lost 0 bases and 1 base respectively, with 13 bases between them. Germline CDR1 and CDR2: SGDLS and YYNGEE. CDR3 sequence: CASSVGRGRENTEAFF. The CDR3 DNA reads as TGTGCCAGCAGCGTAGGGAGGGGCAGGGAGAACACTGAAGCTTTCTTT.

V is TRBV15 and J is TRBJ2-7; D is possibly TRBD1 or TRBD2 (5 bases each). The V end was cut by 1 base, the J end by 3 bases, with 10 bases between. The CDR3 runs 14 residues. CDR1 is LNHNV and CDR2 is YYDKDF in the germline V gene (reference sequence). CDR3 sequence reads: CATSRGGLFYEQYF. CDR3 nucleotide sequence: TGTGCCACCAGCAGAGGGGGGTTATTCTACGAGCAGTACTTC.